Here is one TCR gamma chain with its context. The DNA is omitted, as the CDR3 cannot be located on it reliably, and the CDR3 follows TCRdb's listing. TCRdb re-identified clones in the reads via CATT. The specimen's table records some 45 gamma-chain clones. These data are taken from a study of gamma-delta chains in newborns, infants, children. For the study at large: Innate gammadelta T cells reportedly expand polyclonally right after birth, driven by microbial exposure, per the title.

CDR1 is GITISATS and CDR2 is ISYDGTV in the germline V gene (reference sequence). Both ends counted, the CDR3 spans 25 residues. V gene assignment gives TRGV9, but the J gene was left uncalled. The sequencing sample was made of blood. The origin of this receptor is a human donor who had a fever. This table probably holds off-target reads from a library built for another chain. The CDR3 loop is CACDTLGDVAWDTRQMFFGTGIKLF.